Listed below are T cell receptor beta chains from one sample, sequenced in a study of T cells in Graves' hyperthyroidism and ophthalmopathy. TCRdb analysed the multiplex PCR reads with MiXCR anew, one entry per CDR3 protein. The sample yields approximately 610,000 distinct CDR3 sequences, about a sixth seen once. Sequencing was done on a sample of blood. These receptors were obtained from a woman aged 18 to 35 with Graves' hyperthyroidism. Each CDR3 is given with its conserved first and last residue. Fields, in order: V gene, J gene, clone size, CDR3 protein. Some rows have no size entry. The others give once, few or many, or a class for an expanded clone.

v_call: TRBV12-3/TRBV12-4; j_call: TRBJ1-2; clone_size: few; cdr3_aa: CASRTAGTGGGGYTF
v_call: TRBV7-2; j_call: TRBJ1-6; clone_size: .; cdr3_aa: CASSLAQGYNSPLHF
v_call: TRBV28; j_call: TRBJ2-7; clone_size: many; cdr3_aa: CASSLDQARDEQYF
v_call: TRBV5-5; j_call: TRBJ2-1; clone_size: many; cdr3_aa: CASSLEGQEAYNEQFF
v_call: TRBV9; j_call: TRBJ2-2; clone_size: .; cdr3_aa: CASSPKGSGGATGELFF
v_call: TRBV4-1; j_call: TRBJ2-7; clone_size: many; cdr3_aa: CASSRTGGLIPLYEQYF
v_call: TRBV28; j_call: TRBJ2-7; clone_size: .; cdr3_aa: CAGEGGQRALEQYF
v_call: TRBV19; j_call: TRBJ2-3; clone_size: .; cdr3_aa: CASSITATGRTDTQYF
v_call: TRBV7-2; j_call: TRBJ1-1; clone_size: many; cdr3_aa: CASSLVRVQGVVRTEAFF
v_call: TRBV20-1; j_call: TRBJ2-1; clone_size: few; cdr3_aa: CSARERGTGVIEQFF
v_call: TRBV7-2; j_call: TRBJ2-3; clone_size: many; cdr3_aa: CASSFDAIPTDTQYF
v_call: TRBV6-1; j_call: TRBJ2-1; clone_size: .; cdr3_aa: CASSTHDRTAYNEQFF
v_call: TRBV12-3/TRBV12-4; j_call: TRBJ2-2; clone_size: many; cdr3_aa: CATIGGIRSTGELFF
v_call: TRBV2; j_call: TRBJ1-6; clone_size: many; cdr3_aa: CASSRDENNSPLHF
v_call: TRBV20-1; j_call: TRBJ1-1; clone_size: many; cdr3_aa: CSVSTGRYTEAFF
v_call: TRBV29-1; j_call: TRBJ2-7; clone_size: .; cdr3_aa: CSVGQGSKYEQYF
v_call: TRBV7-2; j_call: TRBJ2-1; clone_size: many; cdr3_aa: CASSLPGTSSHNEQFF
v_call: TRBV6-1; j_call: TRBJ2-3; clone_size: .; cdr3_aa: CASSDSTGTDTQYF
v_call: TRBV20-1; j_call: TRBJ1-5; clone_size: few; cdr3_aa: CSAIRTGNNQPQHF
v_call: TRBV6-4; j_call: TRBJ2-3; clone_size: .; cdr3_aa: CASVKDADTQYF
v_call: TRBV7-2; j_call: TRBJ2-1; clone_size: .; cdr3_aa: CASSWWNEQFF
v_call: TRBV24-1; j_call: TRBJ2-2; clone_size: few; cdr3_aa: CATSDFTRANTGELFF
v_call: TRBV20-1; j_call: TRBJ2-7; clone_size: many; cdr3_aa: CSARRQKESPYEQYF
v_call: TRBV6-5; j_call: TRBJ2-3; clone_size: many; cdr3_aa: CASSYTRTSGSNTQYF
v_call: TRBV11-3; j_call: TRBJ2-2; clone_size: once; cdr3_aa: CASSLVGAGLELFF